This T cell receptor (beta chain) came from a study of T cells in Graves' hyperthyroidism and ophthalmopathy. Over 18 months, lack of ophthalmopathy progression marked Graves' hyperthyroidism as stable. The CDR3 sequence is 16 residues long. The V and J ends lost 2 bases and 0 bases, in that order; junction bases with no gene match: 3. Germline CDR1 SGHVS, CDR2 FNYEAQ. Study conclusions and caveats: In the blood, most expanded thyroid clonotypes above 0.001 appeared as well.

This clonotype was counted many times. Its target is not known. RNA transcripts served as the template for amplifying TCR beta CDR3 regions. Primed by the HTBI set, a first-round RT-PCR was run on the TCR CDR3. Each CDR3 protein gets one entry after TCRdb re-called the multiplex PCR reads with MiXCR. Among 700,000 to 950,000 distinct CDR3 sequences listed, roughly 32% were seen once. This TCR came from a woman aged 40 to 50 with Graves' hyperthyroidism. The specimen was blood. The rearrangement joins TRBV7-6 to TRBJ1-3; 8 bases are shared with TRBD1. In DNA form, the CDR3 reads TGTGCCAGCAGCTTACAGGGGGCCCACTCTGGAAACACCATATATTTT. This codes for CASSLQGAHSGNTIYF.